This T cell receptor beta chain was obtained from a study of blood T cell repertoires in COVID-19. In the study overall: Sites in the United States, Italy and Spain provided acute and convalescent COVID-19 samples. PBMCs, B-cell-depleted T cells, or T cells provided the cDNA or gDNA that made up the material.

The authors' processing: Reference gene primer amplification in the assay estimated nucleated cell counts. Using immunoSEQ multiplex PCR, the repertoire was profiled, and TCRdb retains in-frame clones only, with some absent. V, J and clone size are those of that table, while D and trimming were read from the DNA. The repertoire includes roughly 90,000 clones, roughly 78% of them detected once, and under 13% sits in the top ten. This CDR3 region has 18 residues. The chain carries TRBV12-2 and TRBJ2-7; TRBD1 is the table's D call, not checked against the DNA. TRBV12-2 is flagged as a pseudogene. This receptor was taken from a woman in her 70s with acute or convalescent COVID-19. The sample consisted of peripheral blood. CDR3 DNA: TGTGCAAGTCGCTTTCCGGGACAGGGATGTAACCCAACCTACGAGCAGTACTTC. Protein sequence: CASRFPGQGCNPTYEQYF.